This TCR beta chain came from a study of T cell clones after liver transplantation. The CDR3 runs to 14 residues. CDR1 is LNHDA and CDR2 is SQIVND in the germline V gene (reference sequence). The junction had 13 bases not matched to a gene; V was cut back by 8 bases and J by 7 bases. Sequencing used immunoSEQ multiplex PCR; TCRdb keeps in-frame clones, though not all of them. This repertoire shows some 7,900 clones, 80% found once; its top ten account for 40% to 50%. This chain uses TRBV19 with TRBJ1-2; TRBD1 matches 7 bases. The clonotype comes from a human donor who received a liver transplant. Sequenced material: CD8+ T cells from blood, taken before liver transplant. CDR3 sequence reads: CASQPRDSLLGYTF. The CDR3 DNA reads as TGTGCCAGTCAGCCCCGGGACAGCCTTCTTGGCTACACCTTC.